These T cell receptor beta chains were read from a single sample in a study of CXCR3-negative and CXCR3-positive naive CD8 T cells. TCRdb reprocessed the 5' RACE reads and stores each CDR3 protein as one record, lacking DNA. In total, the table holds about 130,000 distinct CDR3 sequences. The sequenced material came from naive CXCR3- CD8+ T cells from blood. These receptors were collected from a human donor in good health. Some clones in this sample may be carry-over from other donors' samples. CDR3s include the opening cysteine and the closing phenylalanine or tryptophan. Fields, in order: J gene, V gene, CDR3 protein.

J gene: TRBJ2-5
V gene: TRBV20-1
CDR3 protein: CSARDLGGETQYF

J gene: TRBJ1-1
V gene: TRBV4-1
CDR3 protein: CASKQGASDTEAFF

J gene: TRBJ2-7
V gene: TRBV7-8
CDR3 protein: CASSIPGGPPSYEQYF

J gene: TRBJ2-1
V gene: TRBV6-2/TRBV6-3
CDR3 protein: CASSYWTGVANLYGSSYNEQFF

J gene: TRBJ2-3
V gene: TRBV29-1
CDR3 protein: CSVEGGAGISTDTQYF

J gene: TRBJ2-1
V gene: TRBV6-5
CDR3 protein: CASRTQHWSEQFF

J gene: TRBJ2-1
V gene: TRBV20-1
CDR3 protein: CSARDRDSNEQFF

J gene: TRBJ2-7
V gene: TRBV27
CDR3 protein: CASSFQLPYEQYF

J gene: TRBJ2-7
V gene: TRBV6-2/TRBV6-3
CDR3 protein: CASSPRGPYEQYF

J gene: TRBJ2-5
V gene: TRBV7-3
CDR3 protein: CASSLGHIPSGGHQETQYF

J gene: TRBJ2-7
V gene: TRBV28
CDR3 protein: CASDRGGEQYF

J gene: TRBJ1-2
V gene: TRBV12-3/TRBV12-4
CDR3 protein: CASSTPTVANYGYTF

J gene: TRBJ2-3
V gene: TRBV28
CDR3 protein: CASSLGKLAGAHTDTQYF

J gene: TRBJ1-2
V gene: TRBV5-5
CDR3 protein: CASSLVGGEDGYTF

J gene: TRBJ2-7
V gene: TRBV14
CDR3 protein: CASSQGVLLHSTYEQYF

J gene: TRBJ2-1
V gene: TRBV5-1
CDR3 protein: CASSWGQGNTHNEQFF

J gene: TRBJ1-1
V gene: TRBV29-1
CDR3 protein: CSAGTEAPEAFF

J gene: TRBJ2-1
V gene: TRBV6-1
CDR3 protein: CASSDGLADYNEQFF

J gene: TRBJ1-2
V gene: TRBV27
CDR3 protein: CASSFQGAGGYTF

J gene: TRBJ1-2
V gene: TRBV7-8
CDR3 protein: CASSEFTAGGYTF

J gene: TRBJ2-2
V gene: TRBV28
CDR3 protein: CASSLLGGLRTGELFF

J gene: TRBJ1-5
V gene: TRBV6-1
CDR3 protein: CASSEGVHTGYHQPQHF

J gene: TRBJ2-7
V gene: TRBV20-1
CDR3 protein: CSAKRDRSYEQYF

J gene: TRBJ1-5
V gene: TRBV4-3
CDR3 protein: CASSQDRVNSQPQHF

J gene: TRBJ2-2
V gene: TRBV29-1
CDR3 protein: CSVESAGGPNGELFF

J gene: TRBJ2-7
V gene: TRBV6-2/TRBV6-3
CDR3 protein: CASSPGDRVSFF

J gene: TRBJ1-1
V gene: TRBV14
CDR3 protein: CASSQDYGSPEAFF

J gene: TRBJ2-1
V gene: TRBV5-1
CDR3 protein: CASSTPTDIDNQQFF

J gene: TRBJ2-2
V gene: TRBV6-5
CDR3 protein: CASSYDDRGRLNTGELFF

J gene: TRBJ2-7
V gene: TRBV20-1
CDR3 protein: CSARDAWNEQYF

J gene: TRBJ2-3
V gene: TRBV7-8
CDR3 protein: CASSLRAKIPYTDTQYF

J gene: TRBJ2-1
V gene: TRBV29-1
CDR3 protein: CSVEDRGTGYNEQFF

J gene: TRBJ1-4
V gene: TRBV12-3/TRBV12-4
CDR3 protein: CASSFAGEKLFF

J gene: TRBJ1-3
V gene: TRBV11-1
CDR3 protein: CASSLWDRNSGNTRYF

J gene: TRBJ1-1
V gene: TRBV7-9
CDR3 protein: CASSLAGGSEAFF

J gene: TRBJ1-2
V gene: TRBV29-1
CDR3 protein: CSVGLDRSMGYTF

J gene: TRBJ1-1
V gene: TRBV13
CDR3 protein: CASSFGEGNTEAFF

J gene: TRBJ1-2
V gene: TRBV7-9
CDR3 protein: CASSLHLKGGYTF

J gene: TRBJ2-3
V gene: TRBV2
CDR3 protein: CASDGQGAADTQYF

J gene: TRBJ1-1
V gene: TRBV7-2
CDR3 protein: CASSLVGVLVGGTQNTEAFF

J gene: TRBJ1-1
V gene: TRBV20-1
CDR3 protein: CSARYPGMNTEAFF

J gene: TRBJ2-7
V gene: TRBV12-3/TRBV12-4
CDR3 protein: CASTKGQGYEQYF

J gene: TRBJ2-1
V gene: TRBV6-4
CDR3 protein: CATVSGVSYNEQFF

J gene: TRBJ2-5
V gene: TRBV5-1
CDR3 protein: CASSFGTSAEETQYF

J gene: TRBJ1-1
V gene: TRBV21-1
CDR3 protein: CAPRGGLNTEAFF